This T cell receptor beta chain was identified during a study of blood T cell repertoires in COVID-19. Study-level information: Material from acute and convalescent COVID-19 was sourced from the United States, Italy and Spain. Sample material is recorded as cDNA or gDNA derived from T cells, B-cell-depleted T cells, or PBMCs.

Authors' processing steps: Using reference gene primer amplification, nucleated cell counts were estimated. Generated by immunoSEQ multiplex PCR, the TCRdb table keeps only in-frame clones and is missing some. The V and J calls and clone size come from that table; D and trimming were worked out from the DNA. The sample has about 300,000 clones; about nine tenths are singletons. Patients in Seattle were enrolled during active infection, then followed longitudinally. Trimming stripped 10 bases from V and 0 bases from J, with 10 bases between. There are 13 residues in the CDR3. Germline V CDR1 and CDR2: LNHDA, SQIVND (reference sequence).

The V and J genes are TRBV19 and TRBJ1-5; D is undetermined. The source of this sequence is a woman aged 25 to 39 with COVID-19, enrolled during active disease. Sequenced input: peripheral blood. CDR3 bases: TGTGCCACTCGAGATATTAGCAATCAGCCCCAGCATTTT. This encodes CATRDISNQPQHF.